This entry describes one TCR beta chain. V was cut by 1 base and J by 2 bases, with 13 bases left in between. CDR3 length: 16 amino acids. Per germline, CDR1 LGHDT and CDR2 YNNKEL (reference sequence). Per the authors' pipeline: Nucleated cell number was recorded as an estimate derived from reference gene primer amplification. Some clones are missing from TCRdb's copy, which holds only in-frame ones; the method was immunoSEQ multiplex PCR. V and J calls and clone size are as listed in that table; D and trimming were resolved from the DNA. The sample has roughly 300,000 clones, about four fifths seen once. These data are taken from a study of blood T cell repertoires in COVID-19. About the research overall: From the United States, Italy and Spain came samples of acute and convalescent COVID-19. PBMCs, B-cell-depleted T cells, or T cells provided the cDNA or gDNA that made up the material.

The chain combines TRBV3-1 (or the pseudogene TRBV3-2) with TRBJ2-3; D is possibly TRBD2 (7 bases). The material sequenced was peripheral blood. This sequence was found in a woman aged 45-60 years who had recovered from COVID-19. DNA for the CDR3: TGTGCCAGCAGCCAAGGACGGGGGGCGCTCACAGATACGCAGTATTTT. Its translation: CASSQGRGALTDTQYF.